The TCR beta chain under discussion was sequenced for a study of cytomegalovirus exposure and HLA in healthy donors. In regard to this clone: Its antigen is unidentified.

Method: immunoSEQ multiplex PCR; TCRdb's copy keeps in-frame clones and lacks some. The sample includes more than 55,000 clones, roughly nine tenths of them seen just once. V gave up 4 bases and J gave up 3 bases; unmatched junction bases: 5. This CDR3 has 14 amino acids. Germline CDR1 SNHLY, CDR2 FYNNEI. Study-level findings and limits: TCR beta chains numbering more than 150 were designated cytomegalovirus-associated.

The sequence was obtained from a woman aged 18-30 years in good health and CMV-seronegative. V is TRBV2 and J is TRBJ1-2; TRBD1 matches 7 bases. Source material: PBMCs. This CDR3 reads CASSVIQGDYGYTF. The DNA for the CDR3 is TGTGCCAGCAGTGTTATTCAGGGGGACTATGGCTACACCTTC.